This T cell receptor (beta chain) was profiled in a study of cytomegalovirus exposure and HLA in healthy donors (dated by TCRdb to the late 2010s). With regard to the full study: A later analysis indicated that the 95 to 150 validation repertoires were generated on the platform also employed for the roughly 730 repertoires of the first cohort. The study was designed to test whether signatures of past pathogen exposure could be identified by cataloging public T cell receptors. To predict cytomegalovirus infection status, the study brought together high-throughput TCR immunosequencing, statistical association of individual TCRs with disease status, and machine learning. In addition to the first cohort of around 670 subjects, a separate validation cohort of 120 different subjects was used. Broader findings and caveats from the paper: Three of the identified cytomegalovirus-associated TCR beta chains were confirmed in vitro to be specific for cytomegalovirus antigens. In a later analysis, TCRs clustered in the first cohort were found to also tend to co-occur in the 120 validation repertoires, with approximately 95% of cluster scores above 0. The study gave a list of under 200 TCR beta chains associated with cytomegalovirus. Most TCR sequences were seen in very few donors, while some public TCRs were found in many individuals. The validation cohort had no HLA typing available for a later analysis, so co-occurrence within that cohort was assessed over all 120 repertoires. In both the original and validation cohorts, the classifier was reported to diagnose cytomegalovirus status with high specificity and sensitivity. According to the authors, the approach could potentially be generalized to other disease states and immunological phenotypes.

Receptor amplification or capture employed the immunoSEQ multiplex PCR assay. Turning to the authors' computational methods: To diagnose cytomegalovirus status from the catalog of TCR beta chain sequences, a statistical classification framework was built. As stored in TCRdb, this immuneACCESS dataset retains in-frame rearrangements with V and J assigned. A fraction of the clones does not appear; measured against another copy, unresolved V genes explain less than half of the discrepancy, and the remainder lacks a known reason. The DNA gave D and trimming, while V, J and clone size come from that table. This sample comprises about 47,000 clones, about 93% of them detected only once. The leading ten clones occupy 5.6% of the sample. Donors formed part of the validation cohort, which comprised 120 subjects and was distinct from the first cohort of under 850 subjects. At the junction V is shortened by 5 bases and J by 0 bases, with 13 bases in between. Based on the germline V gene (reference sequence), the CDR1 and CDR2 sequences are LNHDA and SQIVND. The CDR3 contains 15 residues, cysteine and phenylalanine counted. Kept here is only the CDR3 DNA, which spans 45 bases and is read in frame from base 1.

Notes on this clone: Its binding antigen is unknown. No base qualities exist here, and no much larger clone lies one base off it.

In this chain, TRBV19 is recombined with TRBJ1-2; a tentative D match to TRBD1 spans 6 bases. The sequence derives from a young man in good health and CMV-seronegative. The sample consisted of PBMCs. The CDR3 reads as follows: CASSSGQRTNYGYTF. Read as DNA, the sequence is TGTGCCAGTAGTTCCGGACAGAGGACTAACTATGGCTACACCTTC.